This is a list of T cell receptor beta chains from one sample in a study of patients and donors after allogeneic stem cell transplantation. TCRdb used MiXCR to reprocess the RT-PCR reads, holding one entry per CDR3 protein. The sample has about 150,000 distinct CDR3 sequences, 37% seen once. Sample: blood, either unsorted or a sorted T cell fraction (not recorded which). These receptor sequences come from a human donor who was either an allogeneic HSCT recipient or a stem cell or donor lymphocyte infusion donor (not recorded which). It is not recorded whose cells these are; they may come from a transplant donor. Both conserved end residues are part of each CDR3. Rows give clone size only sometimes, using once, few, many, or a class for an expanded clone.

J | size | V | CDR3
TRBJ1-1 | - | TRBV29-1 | CSVGGADQAFF
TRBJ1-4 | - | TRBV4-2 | CASSITGSEKLFF
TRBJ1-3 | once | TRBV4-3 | CASRPDRSSGNTIYF
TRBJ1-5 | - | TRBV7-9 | CASSPGDRGQPQHF
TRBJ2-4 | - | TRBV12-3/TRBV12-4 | CASSFMDRGLYSAKNIQYF
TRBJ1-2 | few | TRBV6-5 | CASSYSRGTMSPYGYTF
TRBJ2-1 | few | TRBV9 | CASSSPIWQGANEQFF
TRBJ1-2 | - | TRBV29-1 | CSVVHGKGYTF
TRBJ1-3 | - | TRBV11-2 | CASSFSSGNTIYF
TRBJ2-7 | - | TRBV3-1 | CASSQDLPGPYEQYF
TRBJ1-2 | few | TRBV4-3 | CASSQGGSRQYTF
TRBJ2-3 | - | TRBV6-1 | CASWAPSSTDTQYF
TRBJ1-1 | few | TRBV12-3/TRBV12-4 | CASILGAFMNTEAFF
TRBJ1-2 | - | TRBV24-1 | CATSVGPNYGYTF
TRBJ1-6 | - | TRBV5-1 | CASSWGKGHNNSPLHF
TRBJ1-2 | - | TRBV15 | CATSREEQTNYGYTF